A selection of T cell receptor beta chains follows, all from one sample in a study of identical twins. TCRdb processed the 5' RACE reads anew with MiXCR; each CDR3 protein has one entry. Of around 250,000 distinct CDR3 sequences in the sample, roughly 8% were seen once. Another study also made use of these data, one on yellow fever vaccine responses in identical twins.

The sequencing input was CD8+ T cells sorted from blood. These receptors all stem from a woman younger than 35 in good health. Each CDR3 is given with its conserved first and last residue. Each record gives: V gene, J gene, D gene, clone size, CDR3 DNA, CDR3 protein. A D gene is named only where the DNA matches it firmly. Clone size is given for some rows only: seen once, a few or many times, or a class if the clone is expanded.

V gene: TRBV29-1; J gene: TRBJ2-1; D gene: TRBD1; clone size: many; CDR3 DNA: TGCAGCGTGGTGCCCGGGACAGGGCTCTCTAGCTCCTACAATGAGCAGTTCTTC; CDR3 protein: CSVVPGTGLSSSYNEQFF
V gene: TRBV28; J gene: TRBJ2-7; D gene: .; clone size: few; CDR3 DNA: TGTGCCAGCACCCAGGAAAGGTGGGATGTCTACGAGCAGTACTTC; CDR3 protein: CASTQERWDVYEQYF
V gene: TRBV29-1; J gene: TRBJ1-1; D gene: .; clone size: few; CDR3 DNA: TGCAGCGTTGAGTCAGGGCGGAGCACTGAAGCTTTCTTT; CDR3 protein: CSVESGRSTEAFF
V gene: TRBV12-3/TRBV12-4; J gene: TRBJ1-1; D gene: .; clone size: many; CDR3 DNA: TGTGTGGTAGAACGAATGGAAGCTTTCTTT; CDR3 protein: CVVERMEAFF
V gene: TRBV10-2; J gene: TRBJ2-1; D gene: TRBD2; clone size: few; CDR3 DNA: TGCGCCAGCAGTGATTTACTAGCGGGACTAAACAATGAGCAGTTCTTC; CDR3 protein: CASSDLLAGLNNEQFF
V gene: TRBV27; J gene: TRBJ1-2; D gene: .; clone size: many; CDR3 DNA: TGTGCCAGCAGTTTATCATCAGGGAACGGCTACACCTTC; CDR3 protein: CASSLSSGNGYTF
V gene: TRBV6-2/TRBV6-3; J gene: TRBJ2-1; D gene: .; clone size: many; CDR3 DNA: TGTGCCAGCAGTCCCAATGAGAGCGATGAGCAGTTCTTC; CDR3 protein: CASSPNESDEQFF
V gene: TRBV27; J gene: TRBJ2-3; D gene: TRBD2; clone size: .; CDR3 DNA: TGTGCCAGCAGAGGACTAGCGGGAGGGCCGTTGGGAGATACGCAGTATTTT; CDR3 protein: CASRGLAGGPLGDTQYF
V gene: TRBV3-1; J gene: TRBJ2-5; D gene: .; clone size: many; CDR3 DNA: TGTGCCAGCAGCCATAATTCCTTGACAGGTGGAGAGACCCAGTACTTC; CDR3 protein: CASSHNSLTGGETQYF
V gene: TRBV12-3/TRBV12-4; J gene: TRBJ2-1; D gene: .; clone size: many; CDR3 DNA: TGTGCCAGCAGTTCATCAGGGGTGGACAATGAGCAGTTCTTC; CDR3 protein: CASSSSGVDNEQFF
V gene: TRBV15; J gene: TRBJ2-3; D gene: TRBD1; clone size: few; CDR3 DNA: TGTGCCACCAGCACCCTAGGACAGGGGGCTTTGCCCACAGATACGCAGTATTTT; CDR3 protein: CATSTLGQGALPTDTQYF
V gene: TRBV6-5; J gene: TRBJ1-1; D gene: TRBD1; clone size: .; CDR3 DNA: TGTGCCAGCAGTTACCGGGACAGGGGGCTTGGCACTGAAGCTTTCTTT; CDR3 protein: CASSYRDRGLGTEAFF
V gene: TRBV7-9; J gene: TRBJ2-3; D gene: .; clone size: many; CDR3 DNA: TGTGCCAGCAGCTTGGGCTACGATACGCAGTATTTT; CDR3 protein: CASSLGYDTQYF
V gene: TRBV6-5; J gene: TRBJ1-1; D gene: .; clone size: many; CDR3 DNA: TGTGCCAGCAGTTACAATGGGGGCACTGAAGCTTTCTTT; CDR3 protein: CASSYNGGTEAFF
V gene: TRBV9; J gene: TRBJ1-2; D gene: TRBD1; clone size: many; CDR3 DNA: TGTGCCAGCAGCGTAGGGACAGGTTACTCCCCCTATGGCTACACCTTC; CDR3 protein: CASSVGTGYSPYGYTF
V gene: TRBV6-5; J gene: TRBJ2-3; D gene: .; clone size: few; CDR3 DNA: TGTGCCAGCAGTTACAGACTAGGAACGGAAGCGCAGTATTTT; CDR3 protein: CASSYRLGTEAQYF
V gene: TRBV7-2; J gene: TRBJ2-2; D gene: .; clone size: few; CDR3 DNA: TGTGCCAGCAGCTTAACGGACGATCTTAACACCGGGGAGCTGTTTTTT; CDR3 protein: CASSLTDDLNTGELFF
V gene: TRBV20-1; J gene: TRBJ2-7; D gene: .; clone size: .; CDR3 DNA: TGCAGTGCAAACACCGAGGACACAAGACTCTACGAGCAGTACTTC; CDR3 protein: CSANTEDTRLYEQYF
V gene: TRBV29-1; J gene: TRBJ1-1; D gene: .; clone size: many; CDR3 DNA: TGCAGCGCTAAGGGGACGAACACTGAAGCTTTCTTT; CDR3 protein: CSAKGTNTEAFF
V gene: TRBV29-1; J gene: TRBJ2-2; D gene: TRBD1; clone size: many; CDR3 DNA: TGCAGCGCTACGGACAGGGGGGATAACACCGGGGAGCTGTTTTTT; CDR3 protein: CSATDRGDNTGELFF
V gene: TRBV7-8; J gene: TRBJ2-1; D gene: .; clone size: .; CDR3 DNA: TGTGCCAGCAGCTTAGGGGCCCTATCCTACAATGAGCAGTTCTTC; CDR3 protein: CASSLGALSYNEQFF
V gene: TRBV15; J gene: TRBJ2-7; D gene: .; clone size: .; CDR3 DNA: TGTGCCACCAGCAGAGATAAACTGACCTCCTACGAGCAGTACTTC; CDR3 protein: CATSRDKLTSYEQYF
V gene: TRBV14; J gene: TRBJ2-7; D gene: .; clone size: many; CDR3 DNA: TGTGCCAGCAGCCCGAACCTGTACGAGCAGTACTTC; CDR3 protein: CASSPNLYEQYF
V gene: TRBV6-2/TRBV6-3; J gene: TRBJ2-7; D gene: .; clone size: few; CDR3 DNA: TGTGCCAGCACTTACTCAAGGGTAGCCTACGAGCAGTACTTC; CDR3 protein: CASTYSRVAYEQYF
V gene: TRBV29-1; J gene: TRBJ2-5; D gene: TRBD2; clone size: few; CDR3 DNA: TGCAGCGTTGAAGATCTTCACAGGGAGCTAGCGGGGGGGCCGCGTCTTCAAGAGACCCAGTACTTC; CDR3 protein: CSVEDLHRELAGGPRLQETQYF
V gene: TRBV11-1; J gene: TRBJ2-1; D gene: .; clone size: .; CDR3 DNA: TGTGCCAGCAGCCCGGCCGATCTAAAGCGGGCTAGCGCCTACAATGAGCAGTTCTTC; CDR3 protein: CASSPADLKRASAYNEQFF
V gene: TRBV7-2; J gene: TRBJ1-1; D gene: .; clone size: few; CDR3 DNA: TGTGCCAGCAGCTATCCTGAAGTAGCTTTCTTT; CDR3 protein: CASSYPEVAFF
V gene: TRBV4-3; J gene: TRBJ2-7; D gene: TRBD1; clone size: .; CDR3 DNA: TGCGCCAGCAGCCAAGATTCTGTCCCGACAGGGACCTACGAGCAGTACTTC; CDR3 protein: CASSQDSVPTGTYEQYF
V gene: TRBV7-9; J gene: TRBJ2-3; D gene: TRBD2; clone size: many; CDR3 DNA: TGTGCCAGCAGCGAGGGACTAGCGGGAGGTACGCAGTATTTT; CDR3 protein: CASSEGLAGGTQYF
V gene: TRBV6-1; J gene: TRBJ2-7; D gene: TRBD2; clone size: .; CDR3 DNA: TGTGCCAGCAGCCCCGCTAGCGGGCCGTCCTACGAGCAGTACTTC; CDR3 protein: CASSPASGPSYEQYF
V gene: TRBV5-1; J gene: TRBJ2-7; D gene: TRBD1; clone size: few; CDR3 DNA: TGCGCCAGCAGTTTTACAACGACAGGGGGCGGCCCCTACGAGCAGTACTTC; CDR3 protein: CASSFTTTGGGPYEQYF
V gene: TRBV12-3/TRBV12-4; J gene: TRBJ2-2; D gene: .; clone size: many; CDR3 DNA: TGTGCCAGCAGTTTAGCCCTGGCCGGGGAGCTGTTTTTT; CDR3 protein: CASSLALAGELFF
V gene: TRBV7-8; J gene: TRBJ1-5; D gene: .; clone size: many; CDR3 DNA: TGTGCCAGCAGCTTAAGGGCCTCACTAAATCAGCCCCAGCATTTT; CDR3 protein: CASSLRASLNQPQHF
V gene: TRBV10-3; J gene: TRBJ1-4; D gene: .; clone size: few; CDR3 DNA: TGTGCCATCATTCCGGGAGCAACTAATGAAAAACTGTTTTTT; CDR3 protein: CAIIPGATNEKLFF
V gene: TRBV20-1; J gene: TRBJ2-5; D gene: TRBD2; clone size: few; CDR3 DNA: TGCAGTGGAGGGTCGCGGGAGGCTTGGGAGACCCAGTACTTC; CDR3 protein: CSGGSREAWETQYF
V gene: TRBV5-6; J gene: TRBJ2-1; D gene: .; clone size: .; CDR3 DNA: TGTACCAGCAGCTTGAGTAGGGGTAGCGATCAGTTCTTC; CDR3 protein: CTSSLSRGSDQFF
V gene: TRBV24-1; J gene: TRBJ2-7; D gene: .; clone size: .; CDR3 DNA: TGTGCCACCAGTGATCAGGACGGCTACGAGCAGTACTTC; CDR3 protein: CATSDQDGYEQYF
V gene: TRBV7-9; J gene: TRBJ2-3; D gene: .; clone size: .; CDR3 DNA: TGTGCCAGCAGCCACGTCCCTAGCACAGATACGCAGTATTTT; CDR3 protein: CASSHVPSTDTQYF
V gene: TRBV4-3; J gene: TRBJ2-1; D gene: TRBD2; clone size: .; CDR3 DNA: TGCGCCAGCCCCGCCAAGGCGGGGCTAGCGGGGTACAATGAGCAGTTCTTC; CDR3 protein: CASPAKAGLAGYNEQFF
V gene: TRBV10-3; J gene: TRBJ2-5; D gene: TRBD2; clone size: few; CDR3 DNA: TGTGCCATCAGTGAGTCGGGGGTAGCGGGAGCTGAGACCCAGTACTTC; CDR3 protein: CAISESGVAGAETQYF
V gene: TRBV28; J gene: TRBJ2-7; D gene: TRBD1; clone size: few; CDR3 DNA: TGTGCCAGCAGTCAGCGGGACAGGGGGGCCTACGAGCAGTACTTC; CDR3 protein: CASSQRDRGAYEQYF
V gene: TRBV4-2; J gene: TRBJ1-2; D gene: TRBD1; clone size: few; CDR3 DNA: TGTGCCAGCAGACGCCAGGGGGAGGTTGGCTACACCTTC; CDR3 protein: CASRRQGEVGYTF